Below are 20 T cell receptor beta chains sequenced from a single sample in a study of chemoradiotherapy in HPV16-positive cancers. Measured with immunoSEQ multiplex PCR; TCRdb has only the in-frame clones, and not every one. The repertoire includes tens of thousands of clones, approximately 89% of them detected once, and 4.8% sits in the top ten. Sequencing used blood, obtained from a patient who underwent chemoradiotherapy. The origin of the receptors is a human donor with HPV-associated anogenital cancer.

Here the CDR3 reads CASSPGYNEQFF. The CDR3 DNA follows: TGTGCCAGCAGCCCCGGGTACAATGAGCAGTTCTTC. This chain uses TRBV6-6 with TRBJ2-1, with D hard to call. This CDR3 has 12 amino acids. V was trimmed by 6 bases and J by 4 bases, leaving 7 bases between them. The germline V gene encodes CDR1 MNHNY and CDR2 SVGAGI (reference sequence).

The chain links TRBV2 to TRBJ1-5, with TRBD1 as a possible D gene (6 bases). Trimming pared 5 bases from V and 5 bases from J, leaving 13 bases between. The CDR3 sequence is 14 residues long. Germline V gives CDR1 SNHLY, CDR2 FYNNEI. CDR3 in amino acids: CASSPDRSDQPQHF. CDR3 nucleotide sequence: TGTGCCAGCAGTCCGGACAGATCGGATCAGCCCCAGCATTTT.

The chain has TRBV6-1 and TRBJ1-2, with a weak D call TRBD1 (5 bases). This CDR3 has 15 amino acids. Germline CDR1 MNHNS, CDR2 SASEGT. Trimming shortened V by 2 bases and J by 0 bases, and 10 bases separated the two germline ends. CDR3 amino acids: CASSERSRANYGYTF. The CDR3, as DNA: TGTGCCAGCAGTGAACGGTCCAGGGCTAACTATGGCTACACCTTC.

The genes are TRBV19 and TRBJ2-2; 10 bases line up with TRBD1. This CDR3 is built from 15 residues. From germline, CDR1 is LNHDA and CDR2 SQIVND (reference sequence). The junction had 4 bases not matched to a gene; V was cut back by 5 bases and J by 4 bases. CDR3 sequence reads: CASSWGDRGTGELFF. In DNA form, the CDR3 reads TGTGCCAGTAGTTGGGGGGACAGGGGCACCGGGGAGCTGTTTTTT.

This sequence joins TRBV4-1 and TRBJ1-5, with D possibly TRBD1 on 6 matching bases. Germline values: CDR1 MGHRA, CDR2 YSYEKL. This CDR3 is built from 15 residues. V dropped 4 bases and J dropped 6 bases, with 16 bases sitting between them. The CDR3 DNA sequence: TGCGCCAGCAGCCTACGACAGGAGGTCGGTCAGCCCCAGCATTTT. Translation gives CASSLRQEVGQPQHF.

The chain couples TRBV5-1 to TRBJ2-2; D gene uncertain. Per germline, CDR1 SGHRS and CDR2 YFSETQ. Between the trimmed V and J ends, which lost 7 bases and 0 bases, there was a span of 10 bases. CDR3 length: 14 residues. CDR3 protein: CASSKGSNTGELFF. CDR3 DNA sequence: TGCGCCAGCTCCAAGGGCTCGAACACCGGGGAGCTGTTTTTT.

Worth noting for this clone: In the same sample, other DNA sequences code for this CDR3. The V gene is TRBV11-3, the J gene TRBJ2-7; no clear D gene. CDR1 SGHNT and CDR2 YENEEA come from the germline V gene. The CDR3 runs 13 residues. V was shortened by 0 bases and J by 6 bases, with 9 bases between the two germline ends. The chain's CDR3 is CASSLDGLGEQYF. DNA for the CDR3: TGTGCCAGCAGCTTAGATGGGTTGGGCGAGCAGTACTTC.

V usage is TRBV7-2 and J usage is TRBJ1-1, with 8 bases that match TRBD1. CDR3 length: 16 amino acids. Per germline, CDR1 SGHTA and CDR2 FQGNSA. V lost 0 bases and J lost 0; bases outside the gene matches: 3. CDR3 in DNA: TGTGCCAGCAGCTTAGCTCGGACAGGGTTGAACACTGAAGCTTTCTTT. Amino acid sequence: CASSLARTGLNTEAFF.

The V and J genes are TRBV7-9 and TRBJ2-5; 8 nucleotides line up with TRBD2. The DNA end is a closer match to TRBJ2-7, so the J assignment may be wrong. The CDR3 has 15 residues. The V gene's germline CDR1 is SEHNR and CDR2 FQNEAQ (reference sequence). Here the CDR3 reads CASRSTSVSSYEQYF. The CDR3 DNA is TGTGCCAGCAGGTCGACTAGCGTGAGCTCCTACGAGCAGTACTTC.

The rearrangement joins TRBV5-6 to TRBJ1-4; D uncertain. This CDR3 is built from 12 residues. Per the germline V gene, CDR1 is SGHDT and CDR2 is YYEEEE. V gave up 0 bases and J gave up 10 bases, with 7 bases separating them. This chain's CDR3 is CASSLASGKLFF. The CDR3 coding sequence is TGTGCCAGCAGCTTGGCCTCCGGAAAACTGTTTTTT.

The chain combines TRBV6-1 with TRBJ2-1; 8 bases align to TRBD2. Per germline, CDR1 MNHNS and CDR2 SASEGT. V was pared by 4 bases and J by 9 bases, with 11 bases of the junction left unmatched. The CDR3 has 15 residues. In DNA form, the CDR3 reads TGTGCCAGCAGTGTTTCCAGCGGGAGTCACGGTGAGCAGTTCTTC. Translation: CASSVSSGSHGEQFF.

The genes are TRBV4-2 and TRBJ2-1; the match to TRBD2 covers 11 bases. The CDR3 runs 15 residues. J gave up 4 bases and V 1 base, and 0 bases lay outside the gene matches. The germline gives CDR1 LGHNA, CDR2 YNFKEQ. The CDR3 is CASSQGTSGYNEQFF. The CDR3 DNA sequence: TGTGCCAGCAGCCAAGGGACTAGCGGGTACAATGAGCAGTTCTTC.

This clone has more than one count but fewer than ten. The chain links TRBV27 to TRBJ2-5, with D possibly TRBD2 on 5 matching bases. Between the trimmed V and J ends, which lost 3 bases and 7 bases, there was a span of 18 bases. The CDR3 has 15 residues. CDR1 is MNHEY, CDR2 SMNVEV, per germline (reference sequence). This CDR3 reads CASSLKGASTGTQYF. As DNA, the CDR3 is TGTGCCAGCAGTTTGAAGGGAGCAAGTACGGGGACCCAGTACTTC.

The V gene is TRBV9, the J gene TRBJ2-3, with 9 bases matching TRBD1. The CDR3 spans 15 residues. Losses at the gene ends were 6 bases for V and 4 bases for J; bases not matched to a gene: 9. CDR1 is SGDLS, CDR2 YYNGEE, per germline. This CDR3 is CASTAGDRAPDTQYF. For the CDR3, the DNA is TGTGCCAGCACTGCGGGGGACAGGGCCCCAGATACGCAGTATTTT. The full variable domain, in which reference TRBV9 and TRBJ2-3 provide the parts outside the CDR3, is DSGVTQTPKHLITATGQRVTLRCSPRSGDLSVYWYQQSLDQGLQFLIQYYNGEERAKGNILERFSAQQFPDLHSELNLSSLELGDSALYFCASTAGDRAPDTQYFGPGTRLTVL.

The chain is built from TRBV6-5 and TRBJ2-6; D possibly matches TRBD1 or TRBD2 (5 bases each). This CDR3 region has 15 residues. The V gene lost 4 bases and the J gene lost 3 bases, with 10 bases spanning the gap. Germline V gene data show CDR1 as MNHEY and CDR2 as SVGAGI. CDR3: CASSLGVVGANVLTF. CDR3 nucleotides: TGTGCCAGCAGTTTGGGGGTGGTTGGGGCCAACGTCCTGACTTTC.

The V gene is TRBV21-1, the J gene TRBJ2-3; the table names TRBD1, a call not compared with the DNA. TRBV21-1 is labeled a pseudogene. The CDR3 is made up of 20 amino acids. CDR3 DNA: TGTGCCAGCAGCAAAGCCCGCTCGTGGGCCGGGACAGAGGTTGCCCGTACGCAGTATTTT. Translation gives CASSKARSWAGTEVARTQYF.

This clone was recorded once. V is TRBV5-1 and J is TRBJ2-7; 9 nucleotides match TRBD1. The CDR3 length is 15 residues. CDR1 and CDR2 (germline): SGHRS, YFSETQ. The trim removed 4 bases at V and 4 bases at J, leaving 9 bases unmatched. CDR3 DNA: TGCGCCAGCAGCCTTATAGGGACAGGGATGTACGAGCAGTACTTC. Its protein product is CASSLIGTGMYEQYF.

The CDR3 nucleotides are TGTGCCAGCTTACAGGGGAATGTTGGCTATGGCTACACCTTC. Protein sequence: CASLQGNVGYGYTF. The chain is built from TRBV2 and TRBJ1-2; 7 bases fit TRBD1. The CDR3 sequence is 14 residues long. Germline V CDR1 and CDR2: SNHLY, FYNNEI. V was clipped by 8 bases and J by 4 bases; unmatched bases: 10.

The chain couples TRBV5-1 to TRBJ2-2, with 8 bases matching TRBD1. Germline V gives CDR1 SGHRS, CDR2 YFSETQ. The trim removed 8 bases at V and 7 bases at J, leaving 4 bases unmatched. There are 12 residues in the CDR3. CDR3 in DNA: TGCGCCAGTAGACAGGGGAACGGGGAGCTGTTTTTT. It is translated as CASRQGNGELFF.

The genes are TRBV11-2 and TRBJ2-2; D unresolved. The length of the CDR3 is 14 residues. In germline, CDR1 is SGHAT, CDR2 FQNNGV. V was pared by 0 bases and J by 4 bases, with 6 bases between. The chain's CDR3 is CASSLEPSTGELFF. For the CDR3, the DNA is TGTGCCAGCAGCTTAGAACCGAGCACCGGGGAGCTGTTTTTT.